These 24 T cell receptor beta chains share one sample of origin, sequenced in a study of blood T cell repertoires in COVID-19. Clones were read by immunoSEQ multiplex PCR, and TCRdb kept only the in-frame ones, dropping some. The table has 88,000 or so clones, 65% to 90% seen once. Sequencing was done on a sample of peripheral blood. The receptors stem from a man between 60 and 75 years old with acute or convalescent COVID-19.

This sequence joins TRBV7-9 and TRBJ2-7, with 9 positions matching TRBD2. Germline values: CDR1 SEHNR, CDR2 FQNEAQ (reference sequence). CDR3 length: 14 amino acids. V was clipped by 5 bases and J by 6 bases; unmatched bases: 8. CDR3 sequence: CASSPGGLAREQYF. The CDR3 DNA is TGTGCCAGCAGCCCCGGGGGACTAGCTCGCGAGCAGTACTTC. Supplemented by reference TRBV7-9 and TRBJ2-7, the full variable domain reads DTGVSQNPRHKITKRGQNVTFRCDPISEHNRLYWYRQTLGQGPEFLTYFQNEAQLEKSRLLSDRFSAERPKGSFSTLEIQRTEQGDSAMYLCASSPGGLAREQYFGPGTRLTVT.

The chain employs TRBV7-6 and TRBJ1-6, with no clear D. The CDR3 has 16 amino acids. Germline assignment: CDR1 SGHVS and CDR2 FNYEAQ. V shed 1 base and J shed 6 bases, with 13 bases lying between them. The CDR3, as DNA: TGTGCCAGCAGCTTAGGATCGGGAATGACTAATTCACCCCTCCACTTT. It is translated as CASSLGSGMTNSPLHF.

This chain connects TRBV5-1 to TRBJ2-3; 9 bases map to TRBD1. The CDR3 spans 15 residues. In germline, CDR1 is SGHRS, CDR2 YFSETQ. Unmatched junction bases numbered 7, after V lost 4 bases and J lost 4 bases. The DNA of the CDR3 is TGCGCCAGCAGCCCACAGGGGGCGAGGGCAGATACGCAGTATTTT. Translation gives CASSPQGARADTQYF.

V gene TRBV18 combines with J gene TRBJ1-1; the D is unclear. The CDR3 is made up of 14 amino acids. Trimming removed 2 bases at V and 5 bases at J, with 12 bases between. Germline CDR1 and CDR2: KGHSH and LQKENI. The CDR3: CASSPNPRYTEAFF. The CDR3, as DNA: TGTGCCAGCTCACCAAACCCCCGGTATACTGAAGCTTTCTTT.

This sequence joins TRBV6-2 or TRBV6-3 and TRBJ2-7, with D unresolved. CDR1 and CDR2 (germline): MNHEY, SVGEGT. V was cut by 4 bases and J by 0 bases, with 4 bases left in between. The CDR3 runs to 12 residues. CDR3 in amino acids: CASSFYSYEQYF. DNA of the CDR3: TGTGCCAGCAGTTTTTACTCCTACGAGCAGTACTTC.

The chain has TRBV19 and TRBJ1-1, with D possibly being TRBD1 (6 bases). This CDR3 contains 15 residues. Germline CDR1 is LNHDA and CDR2 is SQIVND (reference sequence). V lost 4 bases, J lost 0 bases, and 12 bases lay in between. CDR3 region: CASSRGRGLNTEAFF. The CDR3 DNA reads TGTGCCAGTAGTAGGGGGCGAGGGTTGAACACTGAAGCTTTCTTT.

This chain joins TRBV2 and TRBJ2-5; the D is unclear. V was shortened by 6 bases and J by 1 base, with 12 bases between the two germline ends. The V gene's germline CDR1 is SNHLY and CDR2 FYNNEI. The CDR3 runs to 14 residues. CDR3 in DNA: TGTGCCAGCAGACCAAGACTGTCCCAAGAGACCCAGTACTTC. Translating gives CASRPRLSQETQYF.

The V call is TRBV7-9, the J call TRBJ2-7; 8 positions agree with TRBD1. This CDR3 spans 13 amino acids. V was pared by 8 bases and J by 1 base, with 4 bases of the junction left unmatched. CDR1 is SEHNR and CDR2 is FQNEAQ in the germline V gene (reference sequence). The CDR3 spells CASGQGPSYEQYF. CDR3 sequence (DNA): TGTGCCAGCGGACAGGGACCTTCCTACGAGCAGTACTTC.

The chain uses TRBV9 and TRBJ2-5, with 15 bases fitting TRBD2. This CDR3 has 19 amino acids. Germline V gives CDR1 SGDLS, CDR2 YYNGEE. Trimming at V came to 0 bases and at J to 2 bases, leaving 8 bases not matched to a gene. The CDR3 here is CASSVEGTSGGPKQETQYF. The CDR3 coding sequence is TGTGCCAGCAGCGTAGAGGGGACTAGCGGGGGGCCAAAACAAGAGACCCAGTACTTC.

Only one count was recorded for this clone. This chain joins TRBV6-6 and TRBJ1-2; 9 nucleotides line up with TRBD1. Germline V CDR1 and CDR2: MNHNY, SVGAGI (reference sequence). Losses at the gene ends were 2 bases for V and 5 bases for J; bases not matched to a gene: 6. This CDR3 region has 15 residues. DNA of the CDR3: TGTGCCAGCAGTTACCTCCCTGGGACAGGGTATGGCTACACCTTC. The encoded protein is CASSYLPGTGYGYTF.

The V gene is TRBV18, the J gene TRBJ2-5; a possible D gene is TRBD2 (6 bases). V dropped 3 bases and J dropped 5 bases, with 19 bases sitting between them. CDR1 and CDR2 from the germline V gene are KGHSH and LQKENI. The CDR3 is 16 residues long. This CDR3 reads CASSPNSGLRGETQYF. CDR3 coding DNA: TGTGCCAGCTCACCGAATAGCGGCCTACGTGGGGAGACCCAGTACTTC.

This rearrangement joins TRBV18 to TRBJ2-7; weak D call: TRBD1 (6 bases). Germline assignment: CDR1 KGHSH and CDR2 LQKENI. This CDR3 spans 15 amino acids. With 2 bases removed from V and 0 bases from J, the gap between germline ends came to 11 bases. In DNA form, the CDR3 reads TGTGCCAGCTCACCAATGAGGGGGAGCTCCTACGAGCAGTACTTC. Protein sequence: CASSPMRGSSYEQYF.

V usage is TRBV5-1 and J usage is TRBJ2-2, with TRBD2 matching 10 bases. V dropped 4 bases and J dropped 3; count of bases not matched to a gene: 6. Germline-derived CDR1 and CDR2 are SGHRS and YFSETQ. The CDR3 has 16 amino acids. The CDR3 loop is CASSAPSGRDTGELFF. In nucleotides, the CDR3 is TGCGCCAGCAGCGCCCCTAGCGGGAGAGACACCGGGGAGCTGTTTTTT.

This chain uses TRBV11-2 with TRBJ1-1, with D unclear. This CDR3 spans 10 amino acids. The germline gives CDR1 SGHAT, CDR2 FQNNGV. V dropped 6 bases and J dropped 7 bases, with 6 bases sitting between them. CDR3 in amino acids: CASSTSEAFF. The CDR3 coding sequence is TGTGCCAGCAGTACGAGTGAAGCTTTCTTT.

This sequence joins TRBV30 and TRBJ1-5; 8 bases align to TRBD1. With 2 bases clipped from V and 6 bases from J, the junction kept 3 bases outside the gene matches. Germline CDR1 GTSNPN, CDR2 SVGIG (reference sequence). The CDR3 is 13 amino acids. CDR3 in amino acids: CAWSPDRAQPQHF. The DNA of the CDR3 is TGTGCCTGGAGTCCGGACAGGGCTCAGCCCCAGCATTTT. The variable domain in full, with the rest retrieved from reference TRBV30 and TRBJ1-5, is SQTIHQWPATLVQPVGSPLSLECTVEGTSNPNLYWYRQAAGRGLQLLFYSVGIGQISSEVPQNLSASRPQDRQFILSSKKLLLSDSGFYLCAWSPDRAQPQHFGDGTRLSIL.

The chain is built from TRBV19 and TRBJ1-1; D might be TRBD1 (5 bases). The germline CDR1 and CDR2 sequences are LNHDA and SQIVND (reference sequence). This CDR3 is built from 14 residues. Trimming took 3 bases from V and 4 from J, leaving 12 bases between them. The CDR3 region has the DNA TGTGCCAGTAGTATTCCCCGACAGCCCACTGAAGCTTTCTTT. This translates into CASSIPRQPTEAFF.

The chain has TRBV3-1 (or the pseudogene TRBV3-2) and TRBJ2-1; 9 bases map to TRBD2. CDR3 length: 17 residues. Germline CDR1 and CDR2: LGHDT and YNNKEL (reference sequence). V shed 4 bases, J shed 0 bases, and the junction held 7 bases outside the gene matches. The CDR3 DNA reads TGTGCCAGCAGCCTAGACCTTAGCGGGAGCTCCTACAATGAGCAGTTCTTC. It specifies CASSLDLSGSSYNEQFF.

In this sample, this clone turned up a few times. V gene TRBV5-4 combines with J gene TRBJ2-3; D gene uncertain. Looked up from germline, CDR1 is SGHNT and CDR2 is YYREEE (reference sequence). With 0 bases removed from V and 8 bases from J, the gap between germline ends came to 10 bases. This CDR3 spans 13 amino acids. In DNA form, the CDR3 reads TGTGCCAGCAGCTTGGAGGTAGCCCCTACGCAGTATTTT. This gives the protein CASSLEVAPTQYF. Full variable domain (remainder filled in from reference TRBV5-4 and TRBJ2-3): ETGVTQSPTHLIKTRGQQVTLRCSSQSGHNTVSWYQQALGQGPQFIFQYYREEENGRGNFPPRFSGLQFPNYSSELNVNALELDDSALYLCASSLEVAPTQYFGPGTRLTVL.

The J gene is TRBJ2-1, the V gene TRBV11-3, with 10 bases matching TRBD2. Per the germline V gene, CDR1 is SGHNT and CDR2 is YENEEA. V shed 0 bases and J 5 bases; nucleotides not matched to a gene: 7. CDR3 size: 17 residues. The CDR3 DNA reads TGTGCCAGCAGCTTAGATACCGGGACTAGCGTACACAATGAGCAGTTCTTC. Translating gives CASSLDTGTSVHNEQFF.

The genes are TRBV30 and TRBJ1-5, with TRBD1 matching over 9 bases. This CDR3 has 13 residues. Germline V gene sequence: CDR1 GTSNPN, CDR2 SVGIG (reference sequence). J was trimmed by 11 bases and V by 3 bases; bases with no gene match: 8. The CDR3 DNA follows: TGTGCCTGGAGGGGGACAGGGCCAGCAGCCCAGCATTTT. The encoded protein is CAWRGTGPAAQHF.

In its sample, this clone was seen many times. The J gene is TRBJ2-7, the V gene TRBV19, with D possibly matching TRBD2 (6 bases). The CDR3 contains 14 residues. The germline CDR1 and CDR2 sequences are LNHDA and SQIVND (reference sequence). The V end was cut by 5 bases, the J end by 2 bases, with 13 bases between. The CDR3 loop is CASSEGGTAYEQYF. CDR3 bases: TGTGCCAGTAGTGAGGGCGGGACGGCCTACGAGCAGTACTTC.

This clone was detected only a few times. The rearrangement uses TRBV2 and TRBJ1-1; unclear D gene. Germline V CDR1 and CDR2: SNHLY, FYNNEI. Deletions cut 1 base from V and 10 bases from J, with 10 bases between. CDR3 length: 12 amino acids. CDR3 in DNA: TGTGCCAGCAGTGAAGATTCTCCCAGAGCTTTCTTT. Encoded protein: CASSEDSPRAFF.

This clone appeared once. The CDR3 spells CASSVDFGTQYF. The DNA for the CDR3 is TGTGCCAGCAGCGTAGATTTCGGGACCCAGTACTTC. The rearrangement joins TRBV9 to TRBJ2-5; D gene unclear. The CDR3 totals 12 residues. V dropped 0 bases and J dropped 7 bases, with 7 bases sitting between them. The germline CDR1 and CDR2 sequences are SGDLS and YYNGEE.

V is TRBV24-1 and J is TRBJ2-3; D remains ambiguous. CDR1 KGHDR and CDR2 SFDVKD come from the germline V gene. V gave up 2 bases and J gave up 0 bases, with 8 bases separating them. The CDR3 is 15 amino acids. This chain's CDR3 is CATSDSLDSTDTQYF. CDR3 nucleotide sequence: TGTGCCACCAGTGATTCCCTAGACAGCACAGATACGCAGTATTTT.